The 19 T cell receptor beta chains given below trace back to one sample, sequenced in a study of cytomegalovirus exposure and HLA in healthy donors. The PCR employed 60 Vbeta primers together with 13 Jbeta primers. TCRdb keeps only in-frame clones here, not all; method: immunoSEQ multiplex PCR. This repertoire shows 90,000 to 150,000 clones, approximately 76% found once; its top ten account for 15% to 20%. The sample was PBMCs. The receptors stem from a man between 50 and 59 years old in good health and CMV-seropositive.

The chain employs TRBV18 and TRBJ1-1; no reliable D call. The CDR3 extends over 14 amino acids. The germline CDR1 and CDR2 sequences are KGHSH and LQKENI. With 0 bases removed from V and 9 bases from J, the gap between germline ends came to 14 bases. The CDR3 is CASSPPPAGSKAFF. In nucleotides, the CDR3 is TGTGCCAGCTCACCACCTCCCGCGGGGAGTAAAGCTTTCTTT.

Concerning this clone: This specimen includes other DNA sequences encoding the same CDR3. The genes are TRBV18 and TRBJ2-5; possibly TRBD1 for D (5 bases). The CDR3 contains 13 residues. The V and J ends lost 1 base and 5 bases respectively, with 8 bases between them. Germline CDR1 KGHSH, CDR2 LQKENI. The CDR3 DNA sequence: TGTGCCAGCTCACCACGGGCAGGGGAGACCCAGTACTTC. Amino acids: CASSPRAGETQYF. Filled out from reference TRBV18 and TRBJ2-5, the complete variable domain reads NAGVMQNPRHLVRRRGQEARLRCSPMKGHSHVYWYRQLPEEGLKFMVYLQKENIIDESGMPKERFSAEFPKEGPSILRIQQVVRGDSAAYFCASSPRAGETQYFGPGTRLLVL.

The chain couples TRBV2 to TRBJ2-6; 10 positions agree with TRBD2. After removal of 6 bases from V and 0 bases from J, the junction contained 11 bases not matched to a gene. Germline assignment: CDR1 SNHLY and CDR2 FYNNEI. This CDR3 spans 19 amino acids. The CDR3 DNA is TGTGCCAGCAGGCTTGTGGTACTAGCGGGATTCTCTGGGGCCAACGTCCTGACTTTC. Its protein product is CASRLVVLAGFSGANVLTF.

The rearrangement links TRBV5-1 to TRBJ1-5; maybe TRBD1 (5 bases). V lost 3 bases and J 7 bases, leaving 14 bases between the germline ends. The CDR3 has 14 residues. Per germline, CDR1 SGHRS and CDR2 YFSETQ. Written as DNA, the CDR3 is TGCGCCAGCAGCTACGGCGGGGGAGGCCAGCCCCAGCATTTT. Its translation is CASSYGGGGQPQHF.

The V call is TRBV4-1, the J call TRBJ2-4, with D perhaps TRBD2 (5 bases). Per germline, CDR1 MGHRA and CDR2 YSYEKL. Trimming removed 3 bases from V and 7 bases from J, with 13 bases in between. CDR3 length: 14 amino acids. In nucleotides, the CDR3 is TGCGCCAGCAGCCATATAGCGAGAGAGAACATTCAGTACTTC. Translating it yields CASSHIARENIQYF.

V gene TRBV7-9 combines with J gene TRBJ1-2; perhaps TRBD1 as D (5 bases). CDR1 and CDR2 (germline): SEHNR, FQNEAQ (reference sequence). The CDR3 contains 14 residues. V was pared by 1 base and J by 1 base, with 7 bases between. Here the CDR3 DNA reads TGTGCCAGCAGCTTAGGGGGCTTTAACTATGGCTACACCTTC. Its protein product is CASSLGGFNYGYTF.

CDR3 sequence: CASSSSTGGWEQYF. The CDR3 DNA reads as TGTGCCAGCAGCTCATCGACAGGGGGTTGGGAGCAGTACTTC. The chain employs TRBV7-2 and TRBJ2-7; 9 nucleotides align to TRBD1. Trimming took 4 bases from V and 7 from J; bases not matched to a gene: 8. Germline V CDR1 and CDR2: SGHTA, FQGNSA. The CDR3 runs 14 residues.

The chain recombines TRBV2 with TRBJ1-3; D unresolved. The CDR3 runs to 16 residues. Trimming took 6 bases from V and 0 from J, leaving 15 bases between them. Per germline, CDR1 SNHLY and CDR2 FYNNEI. The CDR3 nucleotides read TGTGCCAGCAGCCTTCTTCGGGAGGTCTCTGGAAACACCATATATTTT. Its protein is CASSLLREVSGNTIYF.

The chain employs TRBV9 and TRBJ1-3; no clear D. This CDR3 comprises 16 residues. The V gene lost 1 base and the J gene lost 2 bases, with 13 bases spanning the gap. Looked up from germline, CDR1 is SGDLS and CDR2 is YYNGEE. The CDR3: CASSVMSGATGNTIYF. The CDR3 DNA sequence: TGTGCCAGCAGCGTAATGTCTGGAGCCACTGGAAACACCATATATTTT.

V gene TRBV19 combines with J gene TRBJ1-2; 7 nucleotides line up with TRBD1. Germline V gene lookup returns CDR1 LNHDA and CDR2 SQIVND (reference sequence). This CDR3 is 15 amino acids long. Trimming at V came to 4 bases and at J to 2 bases, leaving 7 bases not matched to a gene. The CDR3 loop reads CASSTGQVGNYGYTF. In DNA form, the CDR3 reads TGTGCCAGTAGTACAGGACAGGTGGGAAACTATGGCTACACCTTC.

V and J are TRBV18 and TRBJ2-7; 8 nucleotides match TRBD1. V gave up 3 bases and J gave up 2 bases; unmatched junction bases: 6. The CDR3 runs to 15 residues. Germline V gene data show CDR1 as KGHSH and CDR2 as LQKENI. CDR3 DNA sequence: TGTGCCAGCTCACCTCCCGGGACAGGAGCCTACGAGCAGTACTTC. Residues: CASSPPGTGAYEQYF.

The chain has TRBV6-1 and TRBJ1-5; D gene uncertain. Germline CDR1 MNHNS, CDR2 SASEGT. The germline V and J ends were trimmed by 5 bases and 0 bases, with 11 bases remaining between them. The CDR3 covers 15 residues. The CDR3 DNA follows: TGTGCCAGCAGTATAACAGCCTATAGCAATCAGCCCCAGCATTTT. This gives the protein CASSITAYSNQPQHF.

V usage is TRBV10-1 and J usage is TRBJ1-5, with D perhaps matching TRBD1 (6 bases). The CDR3 is made up of 18 amino acids. V shed 4 bases and J shed 0 bases, with 19 bases lying between them. The germline V gene encodes CDR1 WNHNN and CDR2 SYGVQD (reference sequence). The CDR3 DNA sequence: TGCGCCAGCAGTGTGAGGCAGGGGCTTCTCCCTAGCAATCAGCCCCAGCATTTT. Residues: CASSVRQGLLPSNQPQHF.

This chain uses TRBV18 with TRBJ2-7; weak D call: TRBD1 (6 bases). The length of the CDR3 is 14 residues. CDR1 KGHSH and CDR2 LQKENI come from the germline V gene. Trimming took 2 bases from V and 5 from J, leaving 13 bases between them. CDR3 sequence: CASSPAGANHEQYF. The CDR3 coding sequence is TGTGCCAGCTCACCAGCAGGGGCGAACCACGAGCAGTACTTC.

The chain carries TRBV11-2 and TRBJ2-1, with 10 bases lining up with TRBD2. The germline V gene encodes CDR1 SGHAT and CDR2 FQNNGV. The CDR3 covers 15 residues. V lost 5 bases to trimming and J lost 9 bases; unmatched junction nucleotides: 10. CDR3 bases: TGTGCCAGCAGCGAAGCGGGGGGGCGAGGAGGTGAGCAGTTCTTC. Amino acid sequence: CASSEAGGRGGEQFF.

In its sample, this clone was seen once. The chain recombines TRBV5-5 with TRBJ2-5, with D perhaps matching TRBD1 (6 bases). V was pared by 9 bases and J by 8 bases, with 20 bases between. Germline V gene sequence: CDR1 SGHKS, CDR2 YYEKEE (reference sequence). The CDR3 has 13 residues. Here the CDR3 reads CATSDSSHGTQYF. In DNA, the CDR3 is TGTGCCACCTCGGACAGTTCTCATGGAACCCAGTACTTC.

The chain uses TRBV2 and TRBJ2-3, with D possibly TRBD2 on 6 matching bases. The germline CDR1 and CDR2 sequences are SNHLY and FYNNEI. Trimming took 5 bases from V and 2 from J, leaving 11 bases between them. The CDR3 has 14 residues. The CDR3: CASSYQGLTDTQYF. CDR3 nucleotides: TGTGCCAGCAGTTACCAGGGACTCACAGATACGCAGTATTTT.

V gene TRBV4-3 combines with J gene TRBJ2-7, with D perhaps matching TRBD1 (5 bases). The CDR3 sequence is 13 residues long. Trimming pared 1 base from V and 3 bases from J, leaving 7 bases between. Germline V gene sequence: CDR1 LGHNA, CDR2 YSLEER. In nucleotides, the CDR3 is TGCGCCAGCAGCCAAGGGGGCGACTACGAGCAGTACTTC. It codes for CASSQGGDYEQYF.

This clone has just a few counts. The V call is TRBV18, the J call TRBJ2-2; 8 bases fit TRBD2. The CDR3 runs to 18 residues. Per the germline V gene, CDR1 is KGHSH and CDR2 is LQKENI. Losses at the gene ends were 3 bases for V and 1 base for J; bases not matched to a gene: 10. Here the CDR3 reads CASSPTLTSGVNTGELFF. The CDR3 bases are TGTGCCAGCTCACCGACCCTCACTAGCGGAGTGAACACCGGGGAGCTGTTTTTT.